The 14 T cell receptor beta chains given below trace back to one sample, sequenced in a study of cytomegalovirus exposure and HLA in healthy donors. Both 60 Vbeta primers and 13 Jbeta primers went into the PCR. Method: immunoSEQ multiplex PCR; TCRdb's copy keeps in-frame clones and lacks some. Counted here are about 160,000 clones, over 65% occurring once; the ten biggest clones make up 3.1%. The sample taken for sequencing was PBMCs. These TCRs come from a woman aged 40 to 50 in good health and CMV-seronegative.

CDR3 bases: TGTGCCAGCAGTGAACTGGGGGGGACCTATGGCTACACCTTC. Its translation is CASSELGGTYGYTF. The J gene is TRBJ1-2, the V gene TRBV6-1, with a weak D call TRBD1 (5 bases). Germline assignment: CDR1 MNHNS and CDR2 SASEGT. CDR3 length: 14 amino acids. V shed 2 bases and J shed 4 bases, with 11 bases lying between them.

This chain uses TRBV5-1 with TRBJ2-7, with D possibly TRBD2 on 5 matching bases. Germline V gives CDR1 SGHRS, CDR2 YFSETQ. With 5 bases removed from V and 1 base from J, the gap between germline ends came to 25 bases. The CDR3 is 18 residues long. The CDR3 sequence is CASRSFGGGEGISYEQYF. The CDR3 nucleotides are TGCGCCAGCAGGAGTTTCGGTGGAGGTGAAGGAATTTCCTACGAGCAGTACTTC.

This chain links TRBV7-9 with TRBJ1-4, with D maybe TRBD1 (6 bases). Trimming stripped 5 bases from V and 8 bases from J, with 18 bases between. The CDR3 has 15 amino acids. The germline CDR1 and CDR2 sequences are SEHNR and FQNEAQ (reference sequence). CDR3 sequence: CASSPQGQFGEKLFF. DNA of the CDR3: TGTGCCAGCAGCCCTCAAGGACAGTTTGGGGAAAAACTGTTTTTT. The full variable domain, rest sourced from reference TRBV7-9 and TRBJ1-4, is DTGVSQNPRHKITKRGQNVTFRCDPISEHNRLYWYRQTLGQGPEFLTYFQNEAQLEKSRLLSDRFSAERPKGSFSTLEIQRTEQGDSAMYLCASSPQGQFGEKLFFGSGTQLSVL.

The chain combines TRBV6-5 with TRBJ1-6; D gene ambiguous. V was trimmed by 6 bases and J by 9 bases, leaving 12 bases between them. Germline CDR1 is MNHEY and CDR2 is SVGAGI. The CDR3 runs to 13 residues. This CDR3 is CASRPARGSPLHF. CDR3 nucleotides: TGTGCCAGCAGGCCCGCCCGAGGTTCACCCCTCCACTTT.

This clone was picked up one time. V is TRBV21-1 and J is TRBJ1-1; whether TRBD1, the table's D call, matches the DNA was not checked. TRBV21-1 is assigned pseudogene status. CDR3 length: 16 amino acids. The DNA for the CDR3 is TGTGCCAGCAGCAACTCCGGGACAGGGTGGTGCACTGAAGCTTTCTTT. This codes for CASSNSGTGWCTEAFF.

The V call is TRBV19, the J call TRBJ1-6, with TRBD1 as a possible D gene (5 bases). The CDR3 loop spans 11 amino acids. Germline assignment: CDR1 LNHDA and CDR2 SQIVND (reference sequence). Trimming pared 6 bases from V and 14 bases from J, leaving 11 bases between. CDR3 bases: TGTGCCAGTAGCTATGACAGATCCCTCCACTTT. This sequence encodes CASSYDRSLHF.

The CDR3: CASSGSQGLSGNTIYF. The CDR3 DNA reads TGTGCCAGCAGTGGAAGCCAGGGCCTCTCTGGAAACACCATATATTTT. J is TRBJ1-3 and V is TRBV25-1; D might be TRBD1 (5 bases). CDR3 length equals 16 residues. Germline V CDR1 and CDR2: MGHDK, SYGVNS. V gave up 4 bases and J gave up 0 bases, with 13 bases separating them.

The CDR3 region is CASSLGTLRITGELFF. The CDR3 DNA sequence: TGTGCCAGTAGTCTTGGGACTCTGCGGATTACCGGGGAGCTGTTTTTT. This chain joins TRBV19 and TRBJ2-2; possibly TRBD2 for D (6 bases). V was trimmed by 5 bases and J by 5 bases, leaving 18 bases between them. The CDR3 has 16 residues. Germline-derived CDR1 and CDR2 are LNHDA and SQIVND (reference sequence).

This clone was found a few times. The chain carries TRBV5-5 and TRBJ2-1; the match to TRBD2 covers 11 bases. CDR1 and CDR2 from the germline V gene are SGHKS and YYEKEE (reference sequence). V was clipped by 0 bases and J by 7 bases; unmatched bases: 3. There are 15 residues in the CDR3. CDR3 residues: CASSLGPSGGNEQFF. CDR3 nucleotides: TGTGCCAGCAGCTTGGGGCCTAGCGGGGGGAATGAGCAGTTCTTC.

This clone was detected only a few times. The rearrangement uses TRBV2 and TRBJ2-7; 8 bases fit TRBD2. Germline CDR1 reads SNHLY; CDR2 reads FYNNEI. CDR3 length: 15 residues. J gave up 6 bases and V 3 bases, and 10 bases lay outside the gene matches. The CDR3 DNA reads TGTGCCAGCAGTGAGGTCGGGGGGGCTGTCCGCGAGCAGTACTTC. Translation gives CASSEVGGAVREQYF.

The rearrangement joins TRBV5-1 to TRBJ1-2, with 9 positions matching TRBD1. The trim removed 3 bases at V and 5 bases at J, leaving 11 bases unmatched. The CDR3 consists of 16 residues. Germline V gene lookup returns CDR1 SGHRS and CDR2 YFSETQ. The CDR3 bases are TGCGCCAGCAGCTCGGGCTCGACAGGGGGAGCGTATGGCTACACCTTC. This translates into CASSSGSTGGAYGYTF.

The chain recombines TRBV14 with TRBJ2-5; TRBD1 might be the D (6 bases). CDR3 size: 14 residues. CDR1 and CDR2 (germline): SGHDN, FVKESK. V lost 5 bases to trimming and J lost 4 bases, with 14 bases between them. The CDR3 sequence: CASSELQGGETQYF. Written as DNA, the CDR3 is TGTGCCAGCAGCGAATTACAGGGTGGAGAGACCCAGTACTTC. Full variable domain (outside the CDR3, taken from reference TRBV14 and TRBJ2-5): EAGVTQFPSHSVIEKGQTVTLRCDPISGHDNLYWYRRVMGKEIKFLLHFVKESKQDESGMPNNRFLAERTGGTYSTLKVQPAELEDSGVYFCASSELQGGETQYFGPGTRLLVL.

The chain joins TRBV28 to TRBJ2-6, with unresolved D. V was shortened by 5 bases and J by 1 base, with 6 bases between the two germline ends. The CDR3 is 14 residues long. The germline gives CDR1 MDHEN, CDR2 SYDVKM. The CDR3 sequence: CASSLISGANVLTF. Here the CDR3 DNA reads TGTGCCAGCAGTCTTATATCTGGGGCCAACGTCCTGACTTTC.

The V gene is TRBV10-3, the J gene TRBJ2-3; TRBD2 matches at 12 bases. Germline V gives CDR1 ENHRY, CDR2 SYGVKD. The junction had 4 bases not matched to a gene; V was cut back by 3 bases and J by 6 bases. The CDR3 spans 15 residues. CDR3 in DNA: TGTGCCATCAGTGACCCTAGCGGGGGGGCTGATACGCAGTATTTT. As protein: CAISDPSGGADTQYF.